This TCR beta chain was retrieved from a study of human T cells and chemical hapten exposure. Whole blood that had not been fractionated was the source of extracted total RNA. One entry per CDR3 protein results from TCRdb running MiXCR on the 5' RACE reads. The sample contains about 81,000 distinct CDR3 sequences, more than 15% of which appear only once. Trimming took 3 bases from V and 4 from J, leaving 8 bases between them. Germline lookup yields CDR1 DFQATT and CDR2 SNEGSKA (reference sequence). The CDR3 is 12 residues long. Ten or more counts support this clonotype. This TCR derives from a female donor in good health. The rearrangement joins TRBV20-1 to TRBJ2-3, with D maybe TRBD2 (5 bases). CDR3 sequence reads: CSARASSDTQYF. In DNA form, the CDR3 reads TGCAGTGCTAGGGCTAGCTCAGATACGCAGTATTTT.